One sample yielded the 22 T cell receptor beta chains listed below, sequenced in a study of blood T cell repertoires in COVID-19. Profiling relied on immunoSEQ multiplex PCR, and the TCRdb table lists in-frame clones only, not all of them. The repertoire has some 200,000 clones, approximately 82% of them found once; the top ten carry more than 4%. The sample was PBMCs or T cells enriched from blood (not recorded which). These receptors all come from a woman aged 55 to 70 with acute COVID-19.

The V call is TRBV6-6, the J call TRBJ1-3; TRBD1 aligns across 11 bases. The CDR3 totals 16 residues. Unmatched junction bases numbered 5, after V lost 7 bases and J lost 0 bases. Looked up from germline, CDR1 is MNHNY and CDR2 is SVGAGI (reference sequence). The CDR3 protein is CASIRTGGYSGNTIYF. In nucleotides, the CDR3 is TGTGCCAGCATCCGGACAGGGGGCTACTCTGGAAACACCATATATTTT.

This clone occurred a few times. This sequence joins TRBV29-1 and TRBJ1-4, with D perhaps TRBD1 (6 bases). The CDR3 is made up of 14 amino acids. The V end was cut by 6 bases, the J end by 6 bases, with 17 bases between. Germline V lookup: CDR1 SQVTM, CDR2 ANQGSEA. CDR3 in DNA: TGCAGCGTCAAAGGGGGGGGCGTCGATGAAAAACTGTTTTTT. It specifies CSVKGGGVDEKLFF. The full variable domain, with the rest looked up from reference TRBV29-1 and TRBJ1-4, is SAVISQKPSRDICQRGTSLTIQCQVDSQVTMMFWYRQQPGQSLTLIATANQGSEATYESGFVIDKFPISRPNLTFSTLTVSNMSPEDSSIYLCSVKGGGVDEKLFFGSGTQLSVL.

This chain connects TRBV6-5 to TRBJ1-1; D possibly corresponds to TRBD1 (5 bases). CDR1 MNHEY and CDR2 SVGAGI come from the germline V gene. CDR3 length: 14 residues. Between the trimmed V and J ends, which lost 6 bases and 3 bases, there was a span of 14 bases. CDR3 residues: CASRRSWGDTEAFF. The CDR3 nucleotides read TGTGCCAGCAGGAGATCGTGGGGGGACACTGAAGCTTTCTTT.

In nucleotides, the CDR3 is TGCGCCAGCAGCCAAGGGGGACTACTCAGCACAGATACGCAGTATTTT. Its translation is CASSQGGLLSTDTQYF. The rearrangement joins TRBV4-3 to TRBJ2-3, with 7 bases that match TRBD2. This CDR3 region has 16 residues. Germline CDR1 reads LGHNA; CDR2 reads YSLEER. The ends lost 1 base at V and 0 bases at J; junction bases unmatched: 4.

V usage is TRBV5-1 and J usage is TRBJ1-3, with D tentatively TRBD1 (5 bases). V lost 3 bases, J lost 2 bases, and 9 bases lay in between. This CDR3 comprises 14 residues. CDR1 and CDR2 from the germline V gene are SGHRS and YFSETQ. CDR3 protein: CASSSGDAGNTIYF. CDR3 DNA sequence: TGCGCCAGCAGCTCGGGGGACGCTGGAAACACCATATATTTT. The full variable domain, its missing parts supplied by reference TRBV5-1 and TRBJ1-3, is KAGVTQTPRYLIKTRGQQVTLSCSPISGHRSVSWYQQTPGQGLQFLFEYFSETQRNKGNFPGRFSGRQFSNSRSEMNVSTLELGDSALYLCASSSGDAGNTIYFGEGSWLTVV.

The V call is TRBV29-1, the J call TRBJ1-1; D perhaps matches TRBD1 (6 bases). The CDR3 totals 13 residues. Trimming removed 7 bases from V and 2 bases from J, with 14 bases in between. Germline CDR1 and CDR2: SQVTM and ANQGSEA. The DNA of the CDR3 is TGCAGCGCTCCGACAGGAAGTAACACTGAAGCTTTCTTT. It codes for CSAPTGSNTEAFF.

The chain has TRBV4-2 and TRBJ2-1; D is perhaps TRBD2 (6 bases). The CDR3 consists of 17 residues. Germline V lookup: CDR1 LGHNA, CDR2 YNFKEQ. V lost 4 bases, J lost 3 bases, and 19 bases lay in between. The CDR3: CASSRRLAETNYNEQFF. CDR3 in DNA: TGTGCCAGCAGCCGTCGATTAGCGGAGACAAACTACAATGAGCAGTTCTTC.

J is TRBJ2-1 and V is TRBV21-1; no DNA check was done on the table's D call, TRBD1. TRBV21-1 is deemed a pseudogene. This CDR3 region has 17 residues. The CDR3 sequence is CASSKWEPGFWDNEQFF. The CDR3 DNA reads as TGTGCCAGCAGCAAATGGGAACCAGGGTTTTGGGACAATGAGCAGTTCTTC.

This sequence joins TRBV7-9 and TRBJ2-7; D gene ambiguous. CDR1 and CDR2 from the germline V gene are SEHNR and FQNEAQ (reference sequence). V lost 2 bases, J lost 3 bases, and 14 bases lay in between. This CDR3 spans 15 amino acids. This CDR3 reads CASSLKGTVNYEQYV. The CDR3 region has the DNA TGTGCCAGCAGCTTAAAAGGAACAGTTAACTACGAGCAGTACGTC.

The genes are TRBV10-1 and TRBJ2-2, with a weak D call TRBD2 (6 bases). CDR3 size: 15 residues. The germline V and J ends were trimmed by 4 bases and 4 bases, with 13 bases remaining between them. Germline assignment: CDR1 WNHNN and CDR2 SYGVQD (reference sequence). The CDR3 region is CASSARLGGTGELFF. The DNA of the CDR3 is TGCGCCAGCAGTGCTCGATTGGGGGGCACCGGGGAGCTGTTTTTT.

The V gene is TRBV27, the J gene TRBJ2-1; 8 positions agree with TRBD2. Trimming cost V 6 bases and J 4 bases; bases outside gene matches: 8. The CDR3 runs 15 residues. Germline CDR1 and CDR2: MNHEY and SMNVEV (reference sequence). The CDR3, as DNA: TGTGCCAGCAGGGCCGGGGCTAGCGGGTACAATGAGCAGTTCTTC. Amino acids: CASRAGASGYNEQFF.

This clone was detected only a few times. This sequence joins TRBV27 and TRBJ1-6; 7 bases align to TRBD1. The CDR3 spans 14 residues. The germline gives CDR1 MNHEY, CDR2 SMNVEV (reference sequence). The J segment lost 6 bases and the V segment lost 4 bases, leaving 3 bases of the junction unmatched. CDR3 residues: CASSWTGGNSPLHF. The CDR3 DNA sequence: TGTGCCAGCAGTTGGACAGGCGGTAATTCACCCCTCCACTTT.

This chain joins TRBV6-5 and TRBJ1-1; no definite D call. CDR1 is MNHEY and CDR2 is SVGAGI in the germline V gene. With 0 bases removed from V and 3 bases from J, the gap between germline ends came to 14 bases. The CDR3 contains 16 residues. DNA for the CDR3: TGTGCCAGCAGTTACTCGATCCGATATAGAGACACTGAAGCTTTCTTT. Translating gives CASSYSIRYRDTEAFF.

This chain links TRBV4-3 with TRBJ2-1; the match to TRBD2 covers 8 bases. The CDR3 spans 16 residues. V lost 4 bases to trimming and J lost 3 bases; unmatched junction nucleotides: 8. CDR1 and CDR2 (germline): LGHNA, YSLEER. The CDR3 region is CASSLESGGLYNEQFF. CDR3 bases: TGCGCCAGCAGCCTCGAGAGCGGGGGCCTCTACAATGAGCAGTTCTTC.

The chain links TRBV6-5 to TRBJ2-7; 8 nucleotides match TRBD2. J lost 3 bases, V lost 0 bases, and 4 bases had no gene match. This CDR3 contains 15 residues. Germline CDR1 MNHEY, CDR2 SVGAGI. In DNA, the CDR3 is TGTGCCAGCAGTTACTCTTCTACTAGCGGCTACGAGCAGTACTTC. Protein sequence: CASSYSSTSGYEQYF.

Only one count was recorded for this clone. This chain links TRBV27 with TRBJ2-7; perhaps TRBD1 as D (5 bases). The V gene lost 4 bases and the J gene lost 4 bases, with 8 bases spanning the gap. This CDR3 is built from 12 residues. Germline values: CDR1 MNHEY, CDR2 SMNVEV (reference sequence). The CDR3, as DNA: TGTGCCAGCAGTTCCTCAGGGTACGAGCAGTACTTC. Protein: CASSSSGYEQYF.

J is TRBJ1-1 and V is TRBV3-1 (or the pseudogene TRBV3-2); 10 positions agree with TRBD1. This CDR3 comprises 15 residues. Germline V CDR1 and CDR2: LGHDT, YNNKEL (reference sequence). J was trimmed by 1 base and V by 5 bases; bases with no gene match: 4. The CDR3 DNA sequence: TGTGCCAGCAGCACCCGGGACAGGGGGAACACTGAAGCTTTCTTT. Translating gives CASSTRDRGNTEAFF.

This clone was picked up one time. The rearrangement joins TRBV19 to TRBJ2-3; 11 bases align to TRBD2. Trimming took 6 bases from V and 9 from J; bases not matched to a gene: 14. This CDR3 has 16 amino acids. Germline-derived CDR1 and CDR2 are LNHDA and SQIVND (reference sequence). CDR3 coding DNA: TGTGCCAGTAGGCCTACGGCTAGCGGGAGGCTGGTCACGCAGTATTTT. It is translated as CASRPTASGRLVTQYF.

V is TRBV28 and J is TRBJ2-2; D might be TRBD1 (5 bases). The length of the CDR3 is 14 residues. V shed 5 bases and J shed 0 bases, with 7 bases lying between them. Germline CDR1 reads MDHEN; CDR2 reads SYDVKM. CDR3 nucleotides: TGTGCCAGCAGTCCGACAGCGAACACCGGGGAGCTGTTTTTT. Protein: CASSPTANTGELFF.

The chain has TRBV6-5 and TRBJ2-3; 8 nucleotides line up with TRBD2. This CDR3 is 14 amino acids long. Per the germline V gene, CDR1 is MNHEY and CDR2 is SVGAGI. The ends lost 3 bases at V and 4 bases at J; junction bases unmatched: 3. The CDR3 DNA reads as TGTGCCAGCAGTTATCGGCGGGAGGCAGATACGCAGTATTTT. It is translated as CASSYRREADTQYF.

The rearrangement uses TRBV5-6 and TRBJ1-3, with D maybe TRBD1 (6 bases). From germline, CDR1 is SGHDT and CDR2 YYEEEE. This CDR3 is 15 amino acids long. V lost 4 bases to trimming and J lost 4 bases, with 15 bases between them. The CDR3 nucleotides read TGTGCCAGCAGCCCCCAATACAGGGTCGGAAACACCATATATTTT. Translating gives CASSPQYRVGNTIYF. Combining the CDR3 with reference TRBV5-6 and TRBJ1-3 gives the whole variable domain DAGVTQSPTHLIKTRGQQVTLRCSPKSGHDTVSWYQQALGQGPQFIFQYYEEEERQRGNFPDRFSGHQFPNYSSELNVNALLLGDSALYLCASSPQYRVGNTIYFGEGSWLTVV.

Turning to this clone: Distinct nucleotide sequences in the sample also encode this CDR3. This chain connects TRBV4-3 to TRBJ1-1; D perhaps matches TRBD1 (5 bases). Trimming shortened V by 0 bases and J by 5 bases, and 7 bases separated the two germline ends. The CDR3 runs 13 residues. The V gene's germline CDR1 is LGHNA and CDR2 YSLEER. In DNA form, the CDR3 reads TGCGCCAGCAGCCAAGATTCAGGGACTGAAGCTTTCTTT. This translates into CASSQDSGTEAFF.